This T cell receptor beta chain was captured by sequencing in a study of Ad26.COV2.S vaccination and SARS-CoV-2 variants. In the study overall: Once, or twice with 56 days between doses, Ad26.COV2.S was given intramuscularly. Whole-study findings and limits: Non-spike TCR breadth did not differ much between vaccine and placebo recipients. Placebo recipients showed lower spike-specific TCR breadth than vaccinees.

Sequencing was performed with immunoSEQ multiplex PCR; in TCRdb, only in-frame clones are kept and a portion is missing. This repertoire shows roughly 380,000 clones, around 89% found once; its top ten account for less than 4%. Treatment in this sample: about 20 received Ad26.COV2.S at low or high dose, single or two shots; 5 received placebo; per-sample allocation not given. Each sample was drawn 63 days after the first injection (of vaccine or placebo). Immunization relied on an Ad26 vector, which expressed Wuhan-strain SARS-CoV-2 spike. Concerning this clone: As yet, its antigen is unknown.

This sequence originates from a person between 18 and 65 years old who received the Ad26.COV2.S COVID-19 vaccine or a placebo. The sequenced sample was peripheral blood, obtained in a trial of Ad26.COV2.S vaccine versus placebo.

The CDR3 DNA reads TGTGCCTGGAGTCCTAGAGGAAACACCATATATTTT. Translating gives CAWSPRGNTIYF. The chain joins TRBV30 to TRBJ1-3; D gene ambiguous. Germline loops: CDR1 GTSNPN, CDR2 SVGIG (reference sequence). With 2 bases removed from V and 4 bases from J, the gap between germline ends came to 6 bases. This CDR3 is built from 12 residues.